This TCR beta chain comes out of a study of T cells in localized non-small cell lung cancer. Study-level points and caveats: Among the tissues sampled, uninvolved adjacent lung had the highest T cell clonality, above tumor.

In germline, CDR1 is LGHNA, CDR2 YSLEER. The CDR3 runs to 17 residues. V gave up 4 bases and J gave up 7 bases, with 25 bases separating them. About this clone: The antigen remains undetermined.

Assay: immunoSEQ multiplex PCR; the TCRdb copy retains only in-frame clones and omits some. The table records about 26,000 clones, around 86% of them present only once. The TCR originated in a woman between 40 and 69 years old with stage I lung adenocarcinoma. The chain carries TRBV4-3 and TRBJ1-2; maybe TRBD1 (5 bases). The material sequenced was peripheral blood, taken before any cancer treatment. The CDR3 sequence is CASSPSIRRGEVGGYTF. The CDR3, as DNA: TGCGCCAGCAGCCCATCTATTAGACGGGGGGAGGTTGGTGGCTACACCTTC.